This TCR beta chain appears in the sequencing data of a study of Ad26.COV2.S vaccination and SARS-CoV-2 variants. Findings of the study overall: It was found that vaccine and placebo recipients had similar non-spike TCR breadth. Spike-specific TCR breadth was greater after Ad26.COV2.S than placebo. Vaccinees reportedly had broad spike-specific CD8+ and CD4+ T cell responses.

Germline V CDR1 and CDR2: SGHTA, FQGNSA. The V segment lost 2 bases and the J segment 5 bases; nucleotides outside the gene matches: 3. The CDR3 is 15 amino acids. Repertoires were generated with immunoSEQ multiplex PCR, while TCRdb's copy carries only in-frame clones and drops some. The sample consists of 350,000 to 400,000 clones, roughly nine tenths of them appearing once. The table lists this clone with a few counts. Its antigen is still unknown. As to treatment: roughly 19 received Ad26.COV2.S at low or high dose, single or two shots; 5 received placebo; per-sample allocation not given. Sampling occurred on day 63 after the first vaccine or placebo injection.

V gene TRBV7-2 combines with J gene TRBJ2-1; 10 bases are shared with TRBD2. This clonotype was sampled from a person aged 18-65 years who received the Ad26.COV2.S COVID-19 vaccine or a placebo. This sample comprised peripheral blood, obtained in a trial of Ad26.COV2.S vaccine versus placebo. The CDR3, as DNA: TGTGCCAGCAGCTTAAGCGGGGGGGCCCACAATGAGCAGTTCTTC. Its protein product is CASSLSGGAHNEQFF.